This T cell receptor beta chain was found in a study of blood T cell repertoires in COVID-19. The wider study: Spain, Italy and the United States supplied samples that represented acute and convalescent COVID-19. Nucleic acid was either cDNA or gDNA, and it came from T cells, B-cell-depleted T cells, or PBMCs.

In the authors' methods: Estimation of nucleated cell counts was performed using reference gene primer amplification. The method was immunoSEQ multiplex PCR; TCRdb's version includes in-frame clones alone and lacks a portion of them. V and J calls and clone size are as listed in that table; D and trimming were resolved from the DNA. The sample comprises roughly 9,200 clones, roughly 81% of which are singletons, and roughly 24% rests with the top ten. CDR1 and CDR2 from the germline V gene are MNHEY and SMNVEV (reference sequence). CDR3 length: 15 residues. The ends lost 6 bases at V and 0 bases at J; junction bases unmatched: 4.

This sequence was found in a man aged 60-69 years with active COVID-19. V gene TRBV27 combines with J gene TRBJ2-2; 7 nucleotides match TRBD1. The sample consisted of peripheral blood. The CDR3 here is CASRSGQTNTGELFF. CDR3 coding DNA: TGTGCCAGCAGATCGGGACAGACGAACACCGGGGAGCTGTTTTTT.